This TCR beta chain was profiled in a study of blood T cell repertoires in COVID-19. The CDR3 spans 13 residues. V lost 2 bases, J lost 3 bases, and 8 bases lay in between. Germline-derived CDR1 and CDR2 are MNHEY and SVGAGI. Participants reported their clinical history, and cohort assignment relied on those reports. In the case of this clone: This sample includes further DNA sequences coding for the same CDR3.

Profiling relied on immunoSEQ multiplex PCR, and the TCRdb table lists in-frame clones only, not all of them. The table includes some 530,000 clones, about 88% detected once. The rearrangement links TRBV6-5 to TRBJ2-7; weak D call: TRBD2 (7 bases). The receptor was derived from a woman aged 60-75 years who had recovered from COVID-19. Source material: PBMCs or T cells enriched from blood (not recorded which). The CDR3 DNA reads TGTGCCAGCAGTTACAGGGGGGGCTACGAGCAGTACTTC. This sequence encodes CASSYRGGYEQYF.